The 26 T cell receptor beta chains given below trace back to one sample, sequenced in a study of cytomegalovirus exposure and HLA in healthy donors. PCR employed 60 Vbeta and 13 Jbeta primers. Data came from immunoSEQ multiplex PCR; TCRdb stores just in-frame clones and leaves some out. The sample has about 230,000 clones, about 80% seen once. The specimen sequenced was PBMCs. These receptors originate from a woman aged 55 to 70 in good health and CMV-seropositive.

The chain is built from TRBV25-1 and TRBJ2-5; TRBD2 aligns across 12 bases. Germline V gene sequence: CDR1 MGHDK, CDR2 SYGVNS. J was trimmed by 5 bases and V by 7 bases; bases with no gene match: 2. This CDR3 is 13 amino acids long. The CDR3 sequence: CASTLAGGETQYF. CDR3 coding DNA: TGTGCCAGCACCCTAGCGGGAGGGGAGACCCAGTACTTC.

The rearrangement joins TRBV7-2 to TRBJ2-4; TRBD2 agrees at 10 bases. Trimming took 1 base from V and 7 from J; bases not matched to a gene: 7. The CDR3 totals 16 residues. Germline CDR1 reads SGHTA; CDR2 reads FQGNSA. As DNA, the CDR3 is TGTGCCAGCAGCTTAGGTTCTAGCGGGGGAGGGAACATTCAGTACTTC. Amino acid sequence: CASSLGSSGGGNIQYF.

The chain recombines TRBV7-2 with TRBJ2-1; 9 bases are shared with TRBD2. The junction had 9 bases not matched to a gene; V was cut back by 5 bases and J by 10 bases. Germline CDR1 SGHTA, CDR2 FQGNSA. The CDR3 length is 14 residues. The CDR3 spells CASSLSGGLREQFF. The CDR3 DNA is TGTGCCAGCAGCCTCAGCGGGGGGCTGAGGGAGCAGTTCTTC.

This chain connects TRBV10-1 to TRBJ1-5; 10 nucleotides line up with TRBD1. The length of the CDR3 is 15 residues. After removal of 9 bases from V and 4 bases from J, the junction contained 9 bases not matched to a gene. Per the germline V gene, CDR1 is WNHNN and CDR2 is SYGVQD (reference sequence). The CDR3 sequence is CARGTGTGENQPQHF. The DNA for the CDR3 is TGCGCCAGGGGAACCGGGACAGGGGAGAATCAGCCCCAGCATTTT.

A word on this clone: A read error may account for a junction end that differs from germline. The gene calls are TRBV6-1 and TRBJ2-6, with 8 bases identical to TRBD2. The CDR3 is made up of 17 amino acids. The germline V gene encodes CDR1 MNHNS and CDR2 SASEGT. For the CDR3, the DNA is TGTGCCAGCAGTGCCCATGCGGGGGGATCTGGGGCCAACGGCCTGACTTTC. Protein sequence: CASSAHAGGSGANGLTF.

This chain uses TRBV19 with TRBJ1-5; possible D gene TRBD1, 5 bases. Germline V gene sequence: CDR1 LNHDA, CDR2 SQIVND (reference sequence). The CDR3 consists of 13 residues. The V and J ends lost 7 bases and 2 bases respectively, with 9 bases between them. The CDR3 region is CASTPRGNQPQHF. CDR3 coding DNA: TGTGCCAGTACCCCCAGGGGCAATCAGCCCCAGCATTTT.

Only a few counts were recorded for this clone. This chain joins TRBV28 and TRBJ1-6; 8 nucleotides match TRBD1. Germline V CDR1 and CDR2: MDHEN, SYDVKM. The V and J ends lost 7 bases and 6 bases, in that order; junction bases with no gene match: 17. The CDR3 covers 18 residues. The CDR3 DNA sequence: TGTGCCAGCACCCCACCCATGGGCAGGGGGCTGAGTAATTCACCCCTCCACTTT. It yields the protein CASTPPMGRGLSNSPLHF.

The V gene is TRBV28, the J gene TRBJ2-7; the D gene is possibly TRBD1 (5 bases). Germline V gene sequence: CDR1 MDHEN, CDR2 SYDVKM. The CDR3 runs 15 residues. V gave up 4 bases and J gave up 0 bases, with 13 bases separating them. CDR3 sequence reads: CASSSRYRNSYEQYF. CDR3 coding DNA: TGTGCCAGCAGTTCCCGGTACAGGAACTCCTACGAGCAGTACTTC.

The chain combines TRBV29-1 with TRBJ2-1; tentatively, D is TRBD1 (5 bases). Trimming shortened V by 5 bases and J by 9 bases, and 11 bases separated the two germline ends. The CDR3 has 11 amino acids. Germline CDR1 is SQVTM and CDR2 is ANQGSEA. In DNA form, the CDR3 reads TGCAGCGTTACCACAGGTGGTGAGCAGTTCTTC. It specifies CSVTTGGEQFF.

The chain is built from TRBV29-1 and TRBJ1-1; 9 nucleotides agree with TRBD1. Germline V gene sequence: CDR1 SQVTM, CDR2 ANQGSEA. This CDR3 is 15 amino acids long. Losses at the gene ends were 5 bases for V and 6 bases for J; bases not matched to a gene: 13. CDR3 sequence reads: CSVHWRGDRAAEAFF. For the CDR3, the DNA is TGCAGCGTTCACTGGAGAGGGGACAGGGCGGCTGAAGCTTTCTTT.

A few counts support this clone. V usage is TRBV28 and J usage is TRBJ1-1; no definite D call. The CDR3 is made up of 12 amino acids. Germline loops: CDR1 MDHEN, CDR2 SYDVKM. Trimming cost V 8 bases and J 7 bases, with 14 bases left between them. The CDR3 bases are TGTGCCAGCTGCTGGGCAGCCGGTGAAGCTTTCTTT. Translated: CASCWAAGEAFF.

The chain carries TRBV7-9 and TRBJ2-7, with D unclear. Trimming removed 2 bases at V and 2 bases at J, with 7 bases between. CDR1 is SEHNR and CDR2 is FQNEAQ in the germline V gene (reference sequence). This CDR3 is built from 13 residues. The CDR3 DNA reads TGTGCCAGCAGCTTAACGGTTACCTACGAGCAGTACTTC. Residues: CASSLTVTYEQYF.

V usage is TRBV6-6 and J usage is TRBJ1-5; D not resolved. V was trimmed by 8 bases and J by 0 bases, leaving 14 bases between them. Looked up from germline, CDR1 is MNHNY and CDR2 is SVGAGI (reference sequence). This CDR3 contains 15 residues. CDR3 sequence reads: CASGLGADSNQPQHF. CDR3 DNA sequence: TGTGCCAGCGGCCTAGGTGCAGATAGCAATCAGCCCCAGCATTTT.

The V gene is TRBV7-3, the J gene TRBJ1-1; the D gene is possibly TRBD1 (6 bases). CDR3 length equals 15 residues. The V end was cut by 4 bases, the J end by 1 base, with 13 bases between. The germline V gene has CDR1 SGHTA and CDR2 FQGTGA. Written as DNA, the CDR3 is TGTGCCAGCAGCTCCGCAGGGGTACAGAACACTGAAGCTTTCTTT. It encodes CASSSAGVQNTEAFF.

The chain is built from TRBV5-1 and TRBJ1-1, with 10 bases matching TRBD1. The CDR3 length is 13 residues. J lost 4 bases, V lost 6 bases, and 3 bases had no gene match. CDR1 is SGHRS, CDR2 YFSETQ, per germline. The CDR3 nucleotides are TGCGCCAGCACCCGGGACAGGGGCACTGAAGCTTTCTTT. This codes for CASTRDRGTEAFF. Combining the CDR3 with reference TRBV5-1 and TRBJ1-1 gives the whole variable domain KAGVTQTPRYLIKTRGQQVTLSCSPISGHRSVSWYQQTPGQGLQFLFEYFSETQRNKGNFPGRFSGRQFSNSRSEMNVSTLELGDSALYLCASTRDRGTEAFFGQGTRLTVV.

The gene calls are TRBV6-4 and TRBJ2-6; 15 bases align to TRBD2. The CDR3 has 17 residues. Germline lookup yields CDR1 MRHNA and CDR2 SNTAGT. V was pared by 4 bases and J by 8 bases, with 6 bases of the junction left unmatched. CDR3 nucleotides: TGTGCCAGCAGTGCGTCCGGGACTAGCGGGGGGACCAACGTCCTGACTTTC. Its translation: CASSASGTSGGTNVLTF.

The chain couples TRBV7-8 to TRBJ1-2, with TRBD1 matching over 8 bases. There are 13 residues in the CDR3. The germline CDR1 and CDR2 sequences are SGHVS and FQNEAQ. Unmatched junction bases numbered 4, after V lost 6 bases and J lost 4 bases. The CDR3 bases are TGTGCCAGCAGTTTGGACAGGGTCTATGGCTACACCTTC. Translated: CASSLDRVYGYTF. The full variable domain, its missing parts supplied by reference TRBV7-8 and TRBJ1-2, is GAGVSQSPRYKVAKRGQDVALRCDPISGHVSLFWYQQALGQGPEFLTYFQNEAQLDKSGLPSDRFFAERPEGSVSTLKIQRTQQEDSAVYLCASSLDRVYGYTFGSGTRLTVV.

A few counts support this clone. The chain carries TRBV5-6 and TRBJ2-3; possible D gene TRBD2, 5 bases. V was trimmed by 4 bases and J by 2 bases, leaving 11 bases between them. There are 14 residues in the CDR3. The germline V gene encodes CDR1 SGHDT and CDR2 YYEEEE. CDR3 bases: TGTGCCAGCAGCCCCCGGGGATCCACAGATACGCAGTATTTT. Residues: CASSPRGSTDTQYF. Complete variable domain (other parts from reference TRBV5-6 and TRBJ2-3): DAGVTQSPTHLIKTRGQQVTLRCSPKSGHDTVSWYQQALGQGPQFIFQYYEEEERQRGNFPDRFSGHQFPNYSSELNVNALLLGDSALYLCASSPRGSTDTQYFGPGTRLTVL.

The chain uses TRBV5-6 and TRBJ2-7; 7 positions match TRBD2. The V gene end was trimmed by 2 bases and the J gene end by 5 bases; junction bases not matched to a gene: 7. The CDR3 totals 14 residues. The germline CDR1 and CDR2 sequences are SGHDT and YYEEEE. CDR3 nucleotide sequence: TGTGCCAGCAGCTTTCGGGGGGTAAGCGACGAGCAGTACTTC. It encodes CASSFRGVSDEQYF.

The chain has TRBV6-5 and TRBJ1-1; D perhaps matches TRBD1 (6 bases). V lost 7 bases, J lost 8 bases, and 17 bases lay in between. The CDR3 loop spans 13 amino acids. Per the germline V gene, CDR1 is MNHEY and CDR2 is SVGAGI. Written as DNA, the CDR3 is TGTGCCAGCACCCCGAGAACCGGGACAGAAGCTTTCTTT. Translation gives CASTPRTGTEAFF.

V usage is TRBV14 and J usage is TRBJ2-5, with TRBD1 as a possible D gene (6 bases). From germline, CDR1 is SGHDN and CDR2 FVKESK. The CDR3 extends over 16 amino acids. Trimming removed 3 bases from V and 2 bases from J, with 16 bases in between. CDR3 DNA: TGTGCCAGCAGCCAGCGCATTGGACAGTCTCAAGAGACCCAGTACTTC. It specifies CASSQRIGQSQETQYF.

This rearrangement joins TRBV9 to TRBJ1-1, with D hard to call. Germline assignment: CDR1 SGDLS and CDR2 YYNGEE. The CDR3 contains 14 residues. Trimming removed 2 bases at V and 1 base at J, with 9 bases between. CDR3 sequence: CASSVMTPNTEAFF. CDR3 DNA: TGTGCCAGCAGCGTGATGACACCGAACACTGAAGCTTTCTTT.

V is TRBV25-1 and J is TRBJ2-3, with D maybe TRBD2 (5 bases). Trimming took 1 base from V and 1 from J, leaving 9 bases between them. Germline CDR1 reads MGHDK; CDR2 reads SYGVNS. The CDR3 contains 15 residues. As DNA, the CDR3 is TGTGCCAGCAGTGAATTGTCGCGGGGCACAGATACGCAGTATTTT. Protein sequence: CASSELSRGTDTQYF.

This clone was observed a few times. CDR3 sequence (DNA): TGTGCCAGCAGCCCGCCTAGCGGGGCGAGGGATGAGCAGTTCTTC. This encodes CASSPPSGARDEQFF. The V gene is TRBV5-6, the J gene TRBJ2-1, with TRBD2 matching 9 bases. V shed 4 bases and J 8 bases; nucleotides not matched to a gene: 10. The germline CDR1 and CDR2 sequences are SGHDT and YYEEEE. This CDR3 region has 15 residues.

V gene TRBV4-3 combines with J gene TRBJ1-2, with 7 bases fitting TRBD1. V was pared by 3 bases and J by 8 bases, with 18 bases of the junction left unmatched. CDR1 is LGHNA and CDR2 is YSLEER in the germline V gene. The CDR3 length is 17 residues. The CDR3 DNA follows: TGCGCCAGCAGCCAGGGATTTGAGGGGGCGAGGACCCAAGGCTACACCTTC. Protein product: CASSQGFEGARTQGYTF.

The chain has TRBV28 and TRBJ1-2; D remains unclear. This CDR3 spans 12 amino acids. The germline V and J ends were trimmed by 4 bases and 0 bases, with 3 bases remaining between them. The germline V gene has CDR1 MDHEN and CDR2 SYDVKM. CDR3 residues: CASSSTNYGYTF. The CDR3 DNA reads TGTGCCAGCAGTTCTACTAACTATGGCTACACCTTC.